Sequencing of this T cell receptor beta chain was carried out in a study of T cell changes during pregnancy in multiple sclerosis. The assay was immunoSEQ multiplex PCR, and TCRdb's table has in-frame clones only and misses some. The table has more than 85,000 clones, roughly nine tenths seen once. The CDR3 runs 14 residues. The V end lost 3 bases, the J end lost 1 base, and 7 bases lay between the germline ends. CDR1 and CDR2 (germline): LNHDA, SQIVND (reference sequence). This clonotype was obtained from a female donor with multiple sclerosis, enrolled in a pregnancy study. The sequencing used peripheral blood, collected in the second trimester of pregnancy. V usage is TRBV19 and J usage is TRBJ1-5, with unresolved D. CDR3 bases: TGTGCCAGTAGTATGCGGGGAAGCAATCAGCCCCAGCATTTT. Translated, it gives CASSMRGSNQPQHF.